Below are 20 T cell receptor beta chains sequenced from a single sample in a study of blood T cell repertoires in COVID-19. The repertoire was sequenced with immunoSEQ multiplex PCR; TCRdb's copy has only in-frame clones and lacks some. The sample has under 300,000 clones, about 90% seen once. Sequenced sample: peripheral blood. Source of these receptors: a young man with COVID-19, enrolled during active disease.

The chain couples TRBV4-2 to TRBJ1-4; possible D gene TRBD1, 6 bases. CDR1 and CDR2 from the germline V gene are LGHNA and YNFKEQ. V was cut by 4 bases and J by 5 bases, with 11 bases left in between. This CDR3 is 14 amino acids long. The CDR3 nucleotides are TGTGCCAGCAGCCTCGGCGGACAGAATGAAAAACTGTTTTTT. It translates to CASSLGGQNEKLFF.

V is TRBV6-6 and J is TRBJ2-3; the match to TRBD2 covers 7 bases. J gave up 1 base and V 1 base, and 5 bases lay outside the gene matches. The CDR3 is 16 amino acids. The germline gives CDR1 MNHNY, CDR2 SVGAGI (reference sequence). CDR3 nucleotide sequence: TGTGCCAGCAGTTACTTTCGGGGGGAGGGCACAGATACGCAGTATTTT. This encodes CASSYFRGEGTDTQYF.

The rearrangement joins TRBV7-2 to TRBJ2-7; D perhaps matches TRBD2 (5 bases). V gave up 0 bases and J gave up 4 bases, with 13 bases separating them. The CDR3 extends over 15 amino acids. The germline V gene encodes CDR1 SGHTA and CDR2 FQGNSA. The CDR3 reads CASSLAAAAFYEQYF. The CDR3 DNA reads as TGTGCCAGCAGCTTAGCGGCAGCGGCCTTTTACGAGCAGTACTTC.

The chain uses TRBV3-1 (or the pseudogene TRBV3-2) and TRBJ1-2; unclear D gene. CDR1 is LGHDT and CDR2 is YNNKEL in the germline V gene (reference sequence). With 1 base removed from V and 4 bases from J, the gap between germline ends came to 10 bases. The CDR3 has 14 amino acids. The CDR3: CASSQVEGAYGYTF. The CDR3 bases are TGTGCCAGCAGCCAAGTGGAAGGAGCCTATGGCTACACCTTC.

This chain joins TRBV6-6 and TRBJ1-6, with TRBD1 matching over 9 bases. Unmatched junction bases numbered 11, after V lost 7 bases and J lost 10 bases. CDR3 length equals 15 residues. Germline CDR1 reads MNHNY; CDR2 reads SVGAGI (reference sequence). CDR3 DNA: TGTGCCAGCACCATGATCGGACAGGGGAACTCACCCCTCCACTTT. Its protein is CASTMIGQGNSPLHF.

The V and J genes are TRBV10-3 and TRBJ2-1; 12 bases align to TRBD2. The V and J ends lost 6 bases and 4 bases, in that order; junction bases with no gene match: 4. Germline V gene data show CDR1 as ENHRY and CDR2 as SYGVKD. This CDR3 spans 15 amino acids. The CDR3 DNA sequence: TGTGCCATCAGGGTGACTAGCGGGGGTTACAATGAGCAGTTCTTC. Translated: CAIRVTSGGYNEQFF.

This clone was detected only a few times. The rearrangement joins TRBV3-1 (or the pseudogene TRBV3-2) to TRBJ1-6; perhaps TRBD1 as D (6 bases). CDR1 is LGHDT and CDR2 is YNNKEL in the germline V gene (reference sequence). Between the trimmed V and J ends, which lost 2 bases and 11 bases, there was a span of 10 bases. This CDR3 comprises 13 residues. CDR3 protein: CASSQQGHPPLHF. The DNA for the CDR3 is TGTGCCAGCAGCCAACAGGGACATCCACCCCTCCACTTT.

The chain employs TRBV28 and TRBJ1-6; D may be TRBD1 (5 bases). V was clipped by 3 bases and J by 8 bases, with 11 bases between them. Germline V CDR1 and CDR2: MDHEN, SYDVKM. This CDR3 contains 14 residues. In DNA form, the CDR3 reads TGTGCCAGCAGTTTTTCAGGGTCGGATTCACCCCTCCACTTT. It specifies CASSFSGSDSPLHF.

The V gene is TRBV9, the J gene TRBJ1-2; 10 bases line up with TRBD1. Germline V gene data show CDR1 as SGDLS and CDR2 as YYNGEE. CDR3 length: 16 amino acids. V lost 0 bases to trimming and J lost 3 bases; unmatched junction nucleotides: 5. CDR3 sequence: CASSVDPGQGYYGYTF. The CDR3 bases are TGTGCCAGCAGCGTAGATCCGGGACAGGGGTACTATGGCTACACCTTC. Variable domain in full (rest from reference TRBV9 and TRBJ1-2): DSGVTQTPKHLITATGQRVTLRCSPRSGDLSVYWYQQSLDQGLQFLIQYYNGEERAKGNILERFSAQQFPDLHSELNLSSLELGDSALYFCASSVDPGQGYYGYTFGSGTRLTVV.

This chain links TRBV3-1 (or the pseudogene TRBV3-2) with TRBJ2-6; 9 bases match TRBD1. CDR1 and CDR2 (germline): LGHDT, YNNKEL (reference sequence). This CDR3 spans 18 amino acids. V shed 4 bases and J 4 bases; nucleotides not matched to a gene: 11. CDR3: CASSRGTGPLGGANVLTF. The CDR3 DNA sequence: TGTGCCAGCAGCCGAGGGACAGGGCCTCTCGGGGGGGCCAACGTCCTGACTTTC.

The chain combines TRBV11-2 with TRBJ1-5; D is unclear. V lost 1 base to trimming and J lost 4 bases, with 5 bases between them. Germline V lookup: CDR1 SGHAT, CDR2 FQNNGV. The CDR3 consists of 13 residues. As DNA, the CDR3 is TGTGCCAGCAGCTTAGGGCAGAATCAGCCCCAGCATTTT. Its translation is CASSLGQNQPQHF. The variable domain in full, with the rest retrieved from reference TRBV11-2 and TRBJ1-5, is EAGVAQSPRYKIIEKRQSVAFWCNPISGHATLYWYQQILGQGPKLLIQFQNNGVVDDSQLPKDRFSAERLKGVDSTLKIQPAKLEDSAVYLCASSLGQNQPQHFGDGTRLSIL.

The gene calls are TRBV18 and TRBJ2-7; TRBD1 aligns across 7 bases. The CDR3 contains 13 residues. From germline, CDR1 is KGHSH and CDR2 LQKENI. The J segment lost 6 bases and the V segment lost 5 bases, leaving 7 bases of the junction unmatched. The CDR3 region is CASSWDSLSEQYF. For the CDR3, the DNA is TGTGCCAGCTCATGGGACAGTCTTTCCGAGCAGTACTTC.

This clone was seen a single time. The same CDR3 can be traced to other DNA sequences in this sample. The rearrangement links TRBV18 to TRBJ1-5; D might be TRBD1 (5 bases). The CDR3 is made up of 14 amino acids. Between the trimmed V and J ends, which lost 3 bases and 2 bases, there was a span of 8 bases. Germline V lookup: CDR1 KGHSH, CDR2 LQKENI. The CDR3 here is CASSPGGGNQPQHF. The CDR3 bases are TGTGCCAGCTCACCCGGGGGGGGCAATCAGCCCCAGCATTTT.

The chain employs TRBV6-2 or TRBV6-3 and TRBJ2-7, with 10 bases aligning to TRBD1. The junction had 12 bases not matched to a gene; V was cut back by 6 bases and J by 4 bases. Germline V gene data show CDR1 as MNHEY and CDR2 as SVGEGT. The CDR3 extends over 16 amino acids. The DNA for the CDR3 is TGTGCCAGCAGCCCTGACTGGGGACAGGGGTATTACGAGCAGTACTTC. Amino acids: CASSPDWGQGYYEQYF.

The CDR3 region has the DNA TGTGCCAGCAGGAACGCCGGGACAGGGAACGACGAGCAGTACTTC. Protein: CASRNAGTGNDEQYF. V usage is TRBV6-5 and J usage is TRBJ2-7; 9 bases match TRBD1. Germline trimming cut 6 bases from V and 5 bases from J; bases unmatched to any gene: 11. This CDR3 is 15 amino acids long. Per the germline V gene, CDR1 is MNHEY and CDR2 is SVGAGI.

The rearrangement uses TRBV3-1 (or the pseudogene TRBV3-2) and TRBJ1-4, with D possibly matching TRBD1 (5 bases). V was pared by 3 bases and J by 7 bases, with 9 bases between. Germline V gene sequence: CDR1 LGHDT, CDR2 YNNKEL (reference sequence). This CDR3 is 13 amino acids long. CDR3 residues: CASSQGLGEKLFF. The DNA for the CDR3 is TGTGCCAGCAGCCAGGGGCTGGGTGAAAAACTGTTTTTT.

The CDR3 sequence is CASSYQDSLNEQFF. The DNA for the CDR3 is TGTGCCAGCAGTTACCAGGACAGCCTTAATGAGCAGTTCTTC. The V gene is TRBV6-5, the J gene TRBJ2-1; D is possibly TRBD1 (6 bases). The germline CDR1 and CDR2 sequences are MNHEY and SVGAGI. Between the trimmed V and J ends, which lost 2 bases and 7 bases, there was a span of 12 bases. There are 14 residues in the CDR3.

The V call is TRBV7-9, the J call TRBJ2-1, with D perhaps matching TRBD2 (6 bases). In germline, CDR1 is SEHNR, CDR2 FQNEAQ (reference sequence). The V and J ends lost 4 bases and 0 bases respectively, with 16 bases between them. The length of the CDR3 is 17 residues. This CDR3 is CASSSPGDLSSYNEQFF. As DNA, the CDR3 is TGTGCCAGCAGCTCCCCGGGGGACCTAAGCTCCTACAATGAGCAGTTCTTC.

The rearrangement links TRBV2 to TRBJ1-2; 10 nucleotides match TRBD1. The CDR3 runs to 15 residues. V gave up 4 bases and J gave up 2 bases; unmatched junction bases: 4. In germline, CDR1 is SNHLY, CDR2 FYNNEI. The CDR3 loop reads CASSVLGQGNYGYTF. For the CDR3, the DNA is TGTGCCAGCAGTGTGTTGGGACAGGGGAACTATGGCTACACCTTC.

The gene calls are TRBV27 and TRBJ2-1; D possibly corresponds to TRBD1 (5 bases). Germline-derived CDR1 and CDR2 are MNHEY and SMNVEV (reference sequence). CDR3 size: 15 residues. The germline V and J ends were trimmed by 6 bases and 7 bases, with 19 bases remaining between them. The CDR3 DNA reads TGTGCCAGCAGCCTCAGGGTGATGTCTGAAAATGAGCAGTTCTTC. Its protein is CASSLRVMSENEQFF.